The 23 T cell receptor beta chains below were found in one sample sequenced in a study of human T cells and chemical hapten exposure. Each CDR3 protein gets one entry after TCRdb re-called the RACE reads with MiXCR. The table records 250,000 or so distinct CDR3 sequences, approximately 7.5% of them present only once. Regarding time point: pre-sensitization, week 0. Treatment of the sample: therapeutic diphenylcyclopropenone sensitization with weekly scalp DPC. The source material was whole blood, sampled in connection with sensitization to the hapten diphenylcyclopropenone (DPC). Every receptor here comes from a man aged 18 to 29 with alopecia areata. Some clones in this sample may be carry-over from other donors' samples.

This clonotype showed up many times. The chain links TRBV28 to TRBJ1-5; 8 bases agree with TRBD1. V gave up 8 bases and J gave up 4 bases; unmatched junction bases: 7. The CDR3 runs 14 residues. Germline V lookup: CDR1 MDHEN, CDR2 SYDVKM. CDR3 loop: CASRWQGANQPQHF. The CDR3 DNA follows: TGTGCCAGCCGGTGGCAGGGGGCGAATCAGCCCCAGCATTTT.

This clonotype showed up just a few times. The chain links TRBV20-1 to TRBJ1-1; D ambiguous. The CDR3 is 14 amino acids. CDR1 and CDR2 (germline): DFQATT, SNEGSKA (reference sequence). V was trimmed by 2 bases and J by 2 bases, leaving 12 bases between them. The CDR3 loop is CSARIGPYNTEAFF. DNA for the CDR3: TGCAGTGCTAGAATAGGTCCCTATAACACTGAAGCTTTCTTT.

There are a few counts of this clonotype. J is TRBJ1-4 and V is TRBV20-1, with D possibly being TRBD1 (5 bases). V was cut by 7 bases and J by 3 bases, with 12 bases left in between. From germline, CDR1 is DFQATT and CDR2 SNEGSKA (reference sequence). This CDR3 spans 13 amino acids. The CDR3 is CSVSGTANEKLFF. The CDR3 DNA reads TGCAGTGTCTCCGGGACCGCTAATGAAAAACTGTTTTTT.

This rearrangement joins TRBV6-5 to TRBJ1-4, with 7 nucleotides matching TRBD1. Germline V gene data show CDR1 as MNHEY and CDR2 as SVGAGI. CDR3 length equals 14 residues. V was clipped by 6 bases and J by 6 bases; unmatched bases: 7. CDR3 DNA sequence: TGTGCCAGCAGACCAGGGGGGTGGTATGAAAAACTGTTTTTT. Translation: CASRPGGWYEKLFF.

This clonotype was picked up a small number of times. V gene TRBV20-1 combines with J gene TRBJ1-5; D remains unclear. CDR1 is DFQATT and CDR2 is SNEGSKA in the germline V gene (reference sequence). The CDR3 covers 13 residues. The V end was cut by 1 base, the J end by 6 bases, with 10 bases between. The CDR3 protein is CSARAKGSQPQHF. The CDR3 nucleotides are TGCAGTGCTAGAGCGAAAGGGAGTCAGCCCCAGCATTTT.

The chain carries TRBV3-1 and TRBJ2-5; D gene ambiguous. The CDR3 contains 13 residues. The germline gives CDR1 LGHDT, CDR2 YNNKEL (reference sequence). Trimming shortened V by 0 bases and J by 5 bases, and 7 bases separated the two germline ends. The CDR3 here is CASSQDPVETQYF. The CDR3 DNA reads TGTGCCAGCAGCCAAGATCCAGTTGAGACCCAGTACTTC.

The chain couples TRBV27 to TRBJ1-2, with a weak D call TRBD1 (6 bases). The CDR3 is made up of 13 amino acids. Trimming removed 8 bases from V and 0 bases from J, with 10 bases in between. Germline loops: CDR1 MNHEY, CDR2 SMNVEV (reference sequence). CDR3 in amino acids: CASGQTANYGYTF. CDR3 sequence (DNA): TGTGCCAGCGGACAGACAGCTAACTATGGCTACACCTTC.

This clonotype was seen only a few times. The gene calls are TRBV28 and TRBJ2-1; D is ambiguous. CDR3 length equals 17 residues. The V end lost 6 bases, the J end lost 5 bases, and 23 bases lay between the germline ends. CDR1 and CDR2 from the germline V gene are MDHEN and SYDVKM. CDR3 amino acids: CASSEESWVIYHNEQFF. The CDR3 DNA is TGTGCCAGCAGCGAGGAGAGTTGGGTCATTTACCACAATGAGCAGTTCTTC.

This clonotype was found a few times. V is TRBV7-9 and J is TRBJ2-7, with D possibly matching TRBD2 (5 bases). CDR3 size: 16 residues. V gave up 4 bases and J gave up 0 bases, with 16 bases separating them. The V gene's germline CDR1 is SEHNR and CDR2 FQNEAQ (reference sequence). For the CDR3, the DNA is TGTGCCAGCAGCTCTCCCCCGGGGTCTCCCTCCTACGAGCAGTACTTC. Translation gives CASSSPPGSPSYEQYF.

This clonotype was recorded a few times. The rearrangement links TRBV20-1 to TRBJ2-2; TRBD2 matches at 10 bases. CDR1 is DFQATT and CDR2 is SNEGSKA in the germline V gene (reference sequence). V lost 3 bases and J lost 7; bases outside the gene matches: 11. The CDR3 contains 16 residues. In DNA form, the CDR3 reads TGCAGTGCTAGCGACCTTACTAGCGGGGTGGGCGGGGAGCTGTTTTTT. The encoded protein is CSASDLTSGVGGELFF.

This clonotype is labeled as medium-sized (0.01 to 0.1%). The chain couples TRBV7-3 to TRBJ1-3; D perhaps matches TRBD1 (6 bases). The CDR3 loop spans 15 amino acids. The germline V gene has CDR1 SGHTA and CDR2 FQGTGA. V was clipped by 4 bases and J by 0 bases, with 10 bases between them. The CDR3 spells CASSSRQDSGNTIYF. In DNA form, the CDR3 reads TGTGCCAGCAGCTCCCGACAGGACTCTGGAAACACCATATATTTT.

This clonotype showed up just a few times. The rearrangement joins TRBV14 to TRBJ2-5; D unclear. V was pared by 2 bases and J by 4 bases, with 8 bases between. The CDR3 spans 13 residues. Germline V gives CDR1 SGHDN, CDR2 FVKESK. The CDR3 coding sequence is TGTGCCAGCAGCCAATCAGGAGTAGAGACCCAGTACTTC. Protein product: CASSQSGVETQYF.

J is TRBJ2-7 and V is TRBV9, with D possibly being TRBD2 (6 bases). The CDR3 has 13 amino acids. With 3 bases removed from V and 6 bases from J, the gap between germline ends came to 13 bases. Germline assignment: CDR1 SGDLS and CDR2 YYNGEE. CDR3 sequence: CASSGTGRGEQYF. The CDR3 region has the DNA TGTGCCAGCAGCGGTACCGGGCGGGGCGAGCAGTACTTC.

The chain joins TRBV3-1 to TRBJ1-1; D unresolved. The V and J ends lost 2 bases and 3 bases respectively, with 16 bases between them. The CDR3 spans 16 residues. Per germline, CDR1 LGHDT and CDR2 YNNKEL (reference sequence). CDR3: CASSQRWDERDTEAFF. The CDR3 DNA reads TGTGCCAGCAGCCAACGATGGGATGAGAGGGACACTGAAGCTTTCTTT.

This clonotype was seen only a few times. This chain links TRBV11-2 with TRBJ2-3; 7 bases match TRBD2. The germline V gene encodes CDR1 SGHAT and CDR2 FQNNGV. Losses at the gene ends were 1 base for V and 6 bases for J; bases not matched to a gene: 4. This CDR3 comprises 14 residues. The CDR3 DNA follows: TGTGCCAGCAGCTTAGGGTCGGGAGGCGATACGCAGTATTTT. It is translated as CASSLGSGGDTQYF. The whole variable domain, remainder taken from reference TRBV11-2 and TRBJ2-3, is EAGVAQSPRYKIIEKRQSVAFWCNPISGHATLYWYQQILGQGPKLLIQFQNNGVVDDSQLPKDRFSAERLKGVDSTLKIQPAKLEDSAVYLCASSLGSGGDTQYFGPGTRLTVL.

This clonotype was detected ten times or more. The rearrangement joins TRBV5-5 to TRBJ1-2; weak D call: TRBD1 (6 bases). This CDR3 contains 13 residues. With 4 bases removed from V and 4 bases from J, the gap between germline ends came to 11 bases. Germline V CDR1 and CDR2: SGHKS, YYEKEE (reference sequence). The DNA of the CDR3 is TGTGCCAGCAGCCTTGACAGGAGCTATGGCTACACCTTC. Its translation: CASSLDRSYGYTF.

The chain is built from TRBV5-1 and TRBJ1-4, with TRBD1 as a possible D gene (6 bases). CDR1 and CDR2 from the germline V gene are SGHRS and YFSETQ. CDR3 length equals 19 residues. The ends were cut back, 0 bases at V and 0 bases at J, with 18 bases in the middle. The CDR3 nucleotides read TGCGCCAGCAGCTTGGATGTCCCACAGGGCCTTGCAACTAATGAAAAACTGTTTTTT. Translating it yields CASSLDVPQGLATNEKLFF.

The chain employs TRBV7-8 and TRBJ2-2; unclear D gene. Germline CDR1 reads SGHVS; CDR2 reads FQNEAQ. This CDR3 has 14 amino acids. Trimming took off 7 bases at V and 0 bases at J, with 9 bases between the two ends. The CDR3 loop reads CASTLQSNTGELFF. For the CDR3, the DNA is TGTGCCAGCACGTTACAGTCGAACACCGGGGAGCTGTTTTTT.

This clonotype came up many times. The rearrangement links TRBV7-9 to TRBJ1-5; D is perhaps TRBD1 (6 bases). Germline values: CDR1 SEHNR, CDR2 FQNEAQ (reference sequence). Trimming shortened V by 1 base and J by 1 base, and 11 bases separated the two germline ends. The CDR3 is made up of 16 amino acids. In DNA, the CDR3 is TGTGCCAGCAGCTTAGTTGGCAGGGGAAGCAATCAGCCCCAGCATTTT. Translated, it gives CASSLVGRGSNQPQHF.

V gene TRBV28 combines with J gene TRBJ2-7, with D perhaps TRBD2 (5 bases). The CDR3 runs 15 residues. The V end lost 3 bases, the J end lost 4 bases, and 16 bases lay between the germline ends. The V gene's germline CDR1 is MDHEN and CDR2 SYDVKM. CDR3 residues: CASSLRGFRIYEQYF. The CDR3 nucleotides are TGTGCCAGCAGTTTGAGAGGGTTCCGCATTTACGAGCAGTACTTC.

This clonotype was detected once. This chain joins TRBV5-4 and TRBJ1-2; 7 bases align to TRBD1. V was pared by 3 bases and J by 4 bases, with 9 bases of the junction left unmatched. The CDR3 runs 15 residues. CDR1 and CDR2 from the germline V gene are SGHNT and YYREEE (reference sequence). CDR3 region: CASSSPFDRVYGYTF. In DNA form, the CDR3 reads TGTGCCAGCAGCTCACCCTTTGACAGGGTCTATGGCTACACCTTC. Supplemented by reference TRBV5-4 and TRBJ1-2, the full variable domain reads ETGVTQSPTHLIKTRGQQVTLRCSSQSGHNTVSWYQQALGQGPQFIFQYYREEENGRGNFPPRFSGLQFPNYSSELNVNALELDDSALYLCASSSPFDRVYGYTFGSGTRLTVV.

The rearrangement joins TRBV3-1 to TRBJ2-2; no clear D. V was pared by 4 bases and J by 0 bases, with 12 bases between. The CDR3 contains 16 residues. Germline V lookup: CDR1 LGHDT, CDR2 YNNKEL (reference sequence). CDR3 loop: CASSPLGTANTGELFF. In DNA form, the CDR3 reads TGTGCCAGCAGCCCGTTAGGAACAGCGAACACCGGGGAGCTGTTTTTT.

The chain joins TRBV20-1 to TRBJ1-4; no firm D call. The CDR3 contains 13 residues. The V end was cut by 4 bases, the J end by 11 bases, with 17 bases between. Germline V CDR1 and CDR2: DFQATT, SNEGSKA (reference sequence). The CDR3 spells CSANPRGGRKLFF. In nucleotides, the CDR3 is TGCAGTGCTAACCCGCGGGGAGGTCGGAAACTGTTTTTT.